This T cell receptor (beta chain) came from a study of shared clonotypes between healthy human individuals. As defined, naive CD8 cells were CD45RO-negative and positively selected for CCR7, with terminally differentiated effector memory CD45RA+ cells excluded. Deep level was the assay's run setting. Data came from immunoSEQ multiplex PCR; TCRdb stores just in-frame clones and leaves some out. The profile covers around 610,000 clones, with around 96% appearing a single time and roughly 0.12% taken by the ten largest. For this clone: The antigen remains unidentified.

CDR3 length: 15 amino acids. The V segment lost 6 bases and the J segment 5 bases; nucleotides outside the gene matches: 12. Germline values: CDR1 ENHRY, CDR2 SYGVKD. Findings of the study overall: Naive subsets generally had larger estimated richness than memory subsets. The four-donor shared clonotypes exceeded non-shared clonotypes in generation probability, with non-shared ones scoring lower. Having only a few donors restricted how much genetic and exposure-history diversity was captured.

Sequencing input: naive CD8+ T cells sorted from blood. The sequence came from a woman aged 25-40 years in good health. The genes are TRBV10-3 and TRBJ2-5; 7 nucleotides line up with TRBD2. In DNA form, the CDR3 reads TGTGCCATCAGGGCCGAAGCGGGGTCAGGGGAGACCCAGTACTTC. This sequence encodes CAIRAEAGSGETQYF.